This T cell receptor (beta chain) was identified in a study of blood T cells in healthy people across ages. A second 7 to 11 cycle PCR used barcoded and J-beta primers. One entry per CDR3 protein, called by TCRdb with MiXCR from the 5' RACE reads. Of about 640,000 distinct CDR3 sequences in the sample, approximately 50% were seen once. V was shortened by 2 bases and J by 6 bases, with 11 bases between the two germline ends. Germline CDR1 reads MNHEY; CDR2 reads SVGAGI. CDR3 length equals 15 residues. The chain links TRBV6-5 to TRBJ1-6; D might be TRBD1 (5 bases). This receptor was obtained from a man aged 55 to 70 in good health. Sample: blood. The CDR3 DNA follows: TGTGCCAGCAGTTACCTGGGGCGTCTTAATTCACCCCTCCACTTT. Amino acids: CASSYLGRLNSPLHF.